The clone carrying this T cell receptor (beta chain) has a handful of counts. This CDR3 region has 12 residues. CDR1 and CDR2 from the germline V gene are DFQATT and SNEGSKA (reference sequence). The ends were cut back, 1 base at V and 7 bases at J, with 10 bases in the middle. The data were taken from a study of regulatory T cells in long-lasting Graves disease. Time point specified: persistent/refractory GD, antithyroid drugs over 5 years with positive TRAb. The TCR library was made from RNA that had been extracted from PBMCs in TRIzol. EDTA tubes received 7.5 to 9 milliliters of drawn peripheral blood. The TCR beta library used iRepertoire HTBI primers with Arm-PCR amplification of CDR3. One entry per CDR3 protein results from TCRdb running MiXCR on the multiplex PCR reads. The table records about 400,000 distinct CDR3 sequences, around 21% of them present only once.

The origin of this receptor is a female donor with Graves disease. The V gene is TRBV20-1, the J gene TRBJ1-1; possibly TRBD1 for D (6 bases). This sample comprised peripheral blood mononuclear cells (PBMCs), obtained when the disease was refractory, from a patient treated with antithyroid drugs. The CDR3 nucleotides read TGCAGTGCTAGAGTAGGGGGATATGAAGCTTTCTTT. Protein: CSARVGGYEAFF.